The 4 T cell receptor beta chains below were found in one sample sequenced in a study of shared T cell receptors in the human thymus. Method: immunoSEQ multiplex PCR; TCRdb's copy keeps in-frame clones and lacks some. The profile covers around 730,000 clones, with roughly 85% appearing a single time and more than 0.008% taken by the ten largest. The sample was also reused in another study, on human thymus T cells.

The material sequenced was thymocytes. The receptors were gathered from a girl in the first two years of life with a congenital heart defect.

This clone was seen just once. The CDR3 sequence is CASSQVVRHLPEAFF. The CDR3 DNA is TGCGCCAGCAGCCAAGTAGTTAGACACCTCCCCGAAGCTTTCTTT. This chain uses TRBV4-1 with TRBJ1-1; no firm D call. CDR1 is MGHRA and CDR2 is YSYEKL in the germline V gene. CDR3 length: 15 amino acids. Trimming pared 1 base from V and 8 bases from J, leaving 17 bases between.

The chain links TRBV13 to TRBJ1-2; D call uncertain. CDR1 is PRHDT, CDR2 FYEKMQ, per germline (reference sequence). Trimming took 1 base from V and 3 from J, leaving 6 bases between them. This CDR3 region has 13 residues. CDR3 DNA sequence: TGTGCCAGCAGCTTAGAACAGTACTATGGCTACACCTTC. Protein sequence: CASSLEQYYGYTF.

The chain couples TRBV27 to TRBJ2-2; perhaps TRBD1 as D (5 bases). Germline-derived CDR1 and CDR2 are MNHEY and SMNVEV (reference sequence). The CDR3 is 15 residues long. Trimming pared 1 base from V and 4 bases from J, leaving 10 bases between. CDR3 in DNA: TGTGCCAGCAGTTTATGGCAGGGCAGCACCGGGGAGCTGTTTTTT. It encodes CASSLWQGSTGELFF.

The J gene is TRBJ1-4, the V gene TRBV6-1; D possibly corresponds to TRBD1 (5 bases). Between the trimmed V and J ends, which lost 1 base and 6 bases, there was a span of 12 bases. The CDR3 consists of 15 residues. Germline V gene sequence: CDR1 MNHNS, CDR2 SASEGT. The CDR3 DNA reads TGTGCCAGCAGTGAAGGGAGCGGGGGGTATGAAAAACTGTTTTTT. Translation: CASSEGSGGYEKLFF.